This T cell receptor beta chain emerged from a study of blood T cell repertoires in COVID-19. Study details: The United States, Italy and Spain provided the acute and convalescent COVID-19 samples. PBMCs, B-cell-depleted T cells, or T cells were the source of the cDNA or gDNA that made up the material.

This clone has a single count. Germline CDR1 LGHNA, CDR2 YSLEER. Trimming shortened V by 0 bases and J by 4 bases, and 3 bases separated the two germline ends. This CDR3 is 12 amino acids long. Original data processing: Amplification of reference gene primers was used by the study to estimate nucleated cell counts. Clones were sequenced by immunoSEQ multiplex PCR, and TCRdb holds only the in-frame ones, with some missing. D and trimming come from the DNA, and the V and J calls and clone size come from that table. The sample lists about 100,000 clones; about 83% were seen once. V is TRBV4-3 and J is TRBJ2-5; D gene uncertain. The TCR was taken from a human donor in a cohort sampled during active COVID-19. Material for sequencing was peripheral blood. CDR3 loop: CASSQDRETQYF. The CDR3 coding sequence is TGCGCCAGCAGCCAAGATCGAGAGACCCAGTACTTC.